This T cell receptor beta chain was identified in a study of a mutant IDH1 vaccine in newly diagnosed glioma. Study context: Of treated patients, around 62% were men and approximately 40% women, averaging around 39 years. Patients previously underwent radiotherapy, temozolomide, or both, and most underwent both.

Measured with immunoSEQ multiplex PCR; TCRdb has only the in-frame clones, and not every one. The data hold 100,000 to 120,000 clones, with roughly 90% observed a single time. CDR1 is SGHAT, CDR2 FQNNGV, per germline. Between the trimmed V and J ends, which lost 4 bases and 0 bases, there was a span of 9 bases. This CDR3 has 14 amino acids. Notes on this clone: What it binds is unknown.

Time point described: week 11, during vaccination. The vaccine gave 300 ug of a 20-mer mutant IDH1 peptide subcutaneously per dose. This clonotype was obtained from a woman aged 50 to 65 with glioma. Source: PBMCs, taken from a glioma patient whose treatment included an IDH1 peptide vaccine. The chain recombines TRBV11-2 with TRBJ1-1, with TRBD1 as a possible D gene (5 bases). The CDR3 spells CASSSGRMNTEAFF. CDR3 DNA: TGTGCCAGCAGCTCGGGACGAATGAACACTGAAGCTTTCTTT.